The 23 T cell receptor beta chains below come from one sample, sequenced in a study of CD8+ T cells in alopecia areata. Reverse transcription of extracted RNA yielded cDNA, which provided the sequencing template. Using immunoSEQ multiplex PCR, the repertoire was profiled, and TCRdb retains in-frame clones only, with some absent. The sample consists of 120,000 or so clones, around 50% of them appearing once. The sample was CD4+ T cells sorted from blood, taken at week 0. These receptors were obtained from a human donor with alopecia areata.

This sequence joins TRBV29-1 and TRBJ1-2; 9 nucleotides match TRBD1. The J segment lost 3 bases and the V segment lost 7 bases, leaving 6 bases of the junction unmatched. CDR3 length: 13 residues. Germline V gives CDR1 SQVTM, CDR2 ANQGSEA. Here the CDR3 reads CSAKGQGDYGYTF. The CDR3 region has the DNA TGCAGCGCAAAGGGACAGGGCGACTATGGCTACACCTTC.

The chain recombines TRBV7-2 with TRBJ2-7; 7 nucleotides line up with TRBD2. From germline, CDR1 is SGHTA and CDR2 FQGNSA. The trim removed 4 bases at V and 6 bases at J, leaving 9 bases unmatched. The CDR3 is made up of 14 amino acids. In nucleotides, the CDR3 is TGTGCCAGCAGCTCGGGACTATGGGGTATCGAGCAGTACTTC. It specifies CASSSGLWGIEQYF.

This clone was detected only once. The rearrangement joins TRBV5-6 to TRBJ2-3; D remains ambiguous. This CDR3 is built from 12 residues. Germline loops: CDR1 SGHDT, CDR2 YYEEEE. V dropped 4 bases and J dropped 2 bases, with 5 bases sitting between them. The DNA for the CDR3 is TGTGCCAGCAGCCTACCCACAGATACGCAGTATTTT. As protein: CASSLPTDTQYF. Using reference TRBV5-6 and TRBJ2-3 for the parts outside the CDR3, the full variable domain is DAGVTQSPTHLIKTRGQQVTLRCSPKSGHDTVSWYQQALGQGPQFIFQYYEEEERQRGNFPDRFSGHQFPNYSSELNVNALLLGDSALYLCASSLPTDTQYFGPGTRLTVL.

The rearrangement uses TRBV28 and TRBJ1-2; D is ambiguous. Germline CDR1 and CDR2: MDHEN and SYDVKM. The CDR3 is 14 residues long. V was trimmed by 2 bases and J by 4 bases, leaving 11 bases between them. The CDR3 is CASSLTRTAYGYTF. Written as DNA, the CDR3 is TGTGCCAGCAGTTTAACCAGGACGGCCTATGGCTACACCTTC.

The genes are TRBV5-1 and TRBJ2-2; possible D gene TRBD1, 6 bases. Deletions cut 4 bases from V and 5 bases from J, with 12 bases between. This CDR3 has 14 residues. Germline assignment: CDR1 SGHRS and CDR2 YFSETQ. The CDR3 nucleotides are TGCGCCAGCAGCCCCTACCAGGGGACCGGGGAGCTGTTTTTT. Translation gives CASSPYQGTGELFF.

This clone was observed a few times. The chain couples TRBV5-1 to TRBJ2-5; D may be TRBD1 (5 bases). The CDR3 length is 14 residues. The germline V gene encodes CDR1 SGHRS and CDR2 YFSETQ. Trimming cost V 0 bases and J 2 bases, with 8 bases left between them. CDR3 sequence (DNA): TGCGCCAGCAGCTTGGGTGACAGACAAGAGACCCAGTACTTC. Its protein product is CASSLGDRQETQYF. The full variable domain, with the rest looked up from reference TRBV5-1 and TRBJ2-5, is KAGVTQTPRYLIKTRGQQVTLSCSPISGHRSVSWYQQTPGQGLQFLFEYFSETQRNKGNFPGRFSGRQFSNSRSEMNVSTLELGDSALYLCASSLGDRQETQYFGPGTRLLVL.

This clone has more than one count but fewer than ten. The chain is built from TRBV6-1 and TRBJ2-5, with 13 bases that match TRBD2. Germline lookup yields CDR1 MNHNS and CDR2 SASEGT. Trimming cost V 6 bases and J 7 bases; bases outside gene matches: 2. This CDR3 region has 13 residues. CDR3 DNA sequence: TGTGCCAGCAGGGGGACTAGCGGGGTGACCCAGTACTTC. Protein sequence: CASRGTSGVTQYF.

This clone was detected a few times. The rearrangement joins TRBV2 to TRBJ1-4; D unresolved. The V gene lost 0 bases and the J gene lost 5 bases, with 22 bases spanning the gap. This CDR3 has 19 amino acids. From germline, CDR1 is SNHLY and CDR2 FYNNEI. CDR3: CASSEAAEVREADNEKLFF. Here the CDR3 DNA reads TGTGCCAGCAGTGAAGCAGCGGAGGTTCGGGAGGCAGACAATGAAAAACTGTTTTTT. Combining the CDR3 with reference TRBV2 and TRBJ1-4 gives the whole variable domain EPEVTQTPSHQVTQMGQEVILRCVPISNHLYFYWYRQILGQKVEFLVSFYNNEISEKSEIFDDQFSVERPDGSNFTLKIRSTKLEDSAMYFCASSEAAEVREADNEKLFFGSGTQLSVL.

This clone occurred a few times. V gene TRBV7-2 combines with J gene TRBJ2-3; TRBD1 matches at 7 bases. With 7 bases clipped from V and 0 bases from J, the junction kept 7 bases outside the gene matches. The CDR3 contains 15 residues. Germline loops: CDR1 SGHTA, CDR2 FQGNSA. The CDR3 reads CASTVTGQSTDTQYF. The CDR3, as DNA: TGTGCCAGCACCGTAACGGGACAGAGCACAGATACGCAGTATTTT.

The table lists this clone with a few counts. The V and J genes are TRBV7-2 and TRBJ2-3; TRBD2 agrees at 10 bases. Germline CDR1 is SGHTA and CDR2 is FQGNSA. Trimming removed 4 bases from V and 6 bases from J; junction bases left unmatched: 10. This CDR3 spans 16 amino acids. As DNA, the CDR3 is TGTGCCAGCAGCTGGTTAGCGGGGGGAACGGGTGATACGCAGTATTTT. It yields the protein CASSWLAGGTGDTQYF.

On this clone itself: The same CDR3 can be traced to other DNA sequences in this sample. The J gene is TRBJ1-2, the V gene TRBV5-6; D might be TRBD1 (5 bases). The CDR3 is 13 residues long. Germline values: CDR1 SGHDT, CDR2 YYEEEE. Trimming shortened V by 3 bases and J by 3 bases, and 9 bases separated the two germline ends. CDR3 nucleotides: TGTGCCAGCAGCTCACAGGCCCACTATGGCTACACCTTC. Translation gives CASSSQAHYGYTF.

This chain uses TRBV29-1 with TRBJ2-1; D tentatively fits TRBD1 or TRBD2 (5 bases each). V was pared by 4 bases and J by 3 bases, with 19 bases between. Germline assignment: CDR1 SQVTM and CDR2 ANQGSEA. CDR3 length: 16 amino acids. In DNA form, the CDR3 reads TGCAGCGTTGGGGACCGAGTGGGAGCCAACTACAATGAGCAGTTCTTC. It translates to CSVGDRVGANYNEQFF.

The count of this clone is one. The rearrangement joins TRBV19 to TRBJ2-5; TRBD2 might be the D (5 bases). V shed 3 bases and J shed 5 bases, with 13 bases lying between them. Germline CDR1 reads LNHDA; CDR2 reads SQIVND (reference sequence). The CDR3 length is 14 residues. CDR3 residues: CASSIVPGLETQYF. In DNA, the CDR3 is TGTGCCAGTAGTATCGTCCCGGGATTGGAGACCCAGTACTTC.

V gene TRBV27 combines with J gene TRBJ2-1, with a weak D call TRBD1 (7 bases). Germline lookup yields CDR1 MNHEY and CDR2 SMNVEV (reference sequence). The CDR3 is 15 residues long. V lost 2 bases and J 7 bases, leaving 15 bases between the germline ends. The CDR3 bases are TGTGCCAGCAGTTTAGAGGGGGCCGGGAGAAATGAGCAGTTCTTC. Translation gives CASSLEGAGRNEQFF.

This clone came up a few times. The chain employs TRBV29-1 and TRBJ1-3, with TRBD1 matching over 7 bases. This CDR3 comprises 15 residues. Germline V gives CDR1 SQVTM, CDR2 ANQGSEA. After removal of 7 bases from V and 9 bases from J, the junction contained 18 bases not matched to a gene. This CDR3 reads CSGRDSAPGEGTIYF. DNA for the CDR3: TGCAGCGGCCGGGACAGTGCGCCAGGGGAAGGCACCATATATTTT.

The CDR3 sequence: CASSLATGASTDTQYF. CDR3 nucleotide sequence: TGCGCCAGCAGCTTGGCCACAGGGGCGAGCACAGATACGCAGTATTTT. The chain carries TRBV5-1 and TRBJ2-3; 7 bases map to TRBD1. Germline loops: CDR1 SGHRS, CDR2 YFSETQ. The ends lost 0 bases at V and 0 bases at J; junction bases unmatched: 4. The CDR3 is made up of 16 amino acids.

The chain has TRBV28 and TRBJ2-7; 11 nucleotides agree with TRBD1. CDR1 MDHEN and CDR2 SYDVKM come from the germline V gene. Trimming removed 5 bases from V and 3 bases from J; junction bases left unmatched: 12. The CDR3 spans 17 residues. The CDR3 DNA reads as TGTGCCAGCAGTCCCCTCTCCCGGACAGGGGGCTACTACGAGCAGTACTTC. Its translation: CASSPLSRTGGYYEQYF. Filled out from reference TRBV28 and TRBJ2-7, the complete variable domain reads DVKVTQSSRYLVKRTGEKVFLECVQDMDHENMFWYRQDPGLGLRLIYFSYDVKMKEKGDIPEGYSVSREKKERFSLILESASTNQTSMYLCASSPLSRTGGYYEQYFGPGTRLTVT.

This clone showed up just a few times. The chain has TRBV4-3 and TRBJ1-5; no clear D. Trimming left V 0 bases short and J 6 bases short, with 12 bases between. There are 15 residues in the CDR3. Germline lookup yields CDR1 LGHNA and CDR2 YSLEER. The CDR3 loop reads CASSQDGKGGQPQHF. The CDR3 DNA follows: TGCGCCAGCAGCCAAGATGGGAAGGGAGGTCAGCCCCAGCATTTT.

This chain joins TRBV18 and TRBJ1-2, with no clear D. Trimming took 1 base from V and 2 from J, leaving 5 bases between them. The germline V gene encodes CDR1 KGHSH and CDR2 LQKENI. The CDR3 is 13 residues long. The CDR3 reads CASSPLENYGYTF. The CDR3 coding sequence is TGTGCCAGCTCACCACTTGAAAACTATGGCTACACCTTC.

The rearrangement links TRBV5-1 to TRBJ2-5, with D perhaps TRBD1 or TRBD2 (5 bases each). The CDR3 loop spans 15 amino acids. The V end was cut by 0 bases, the J end by 4 bases, with 13 bases between. Per germline, CDR1 SGHRS and CDR2 YFSETQ. The CDR3 coding sequence is TGCGCCAGCAGCTTGGACCCCGGGACCGGAGAGACCCAGTACTTC. Its translation is CASSLDPGTGETQYF. The full variable domain, with the rest looked up from reference TRBV5-1 and TRBJ2-5, is KAGVTQTPRYLIKTRGQQVTLSCSPISGHRSVSWYQQTPGQGLQFLFEYFSETQRNKGNFPGRFSGRQFSNSRSEMNVSTLELGDSALYLCASSLDPGTGETQYFGPGTRLLVL.

The chain couples TRBV4-1 to TRBJ2-7; no definite D call. Germline-derived CDR1 and CDR2 are MGHRA and YSYEKL. The CDR3 runs 14 residues. V was clipped by 1 base and J by 6 bases, with 13 bases between them. The CDR3 region is CASSQVSHRREQYF. The CDR3 DNA sequence: TGCGCCAGCAGCCAAGTTAGTCACCGGCGCGAGCAGTACTTC.

V is TRBV5-4 and J is TRBJ2-6, with a tentative D call TRBD1 (6 bases). V lost 4 bases and J lost 9, with 14 bases in between. Germline CDR1 and CDR2: SGHNT and YYREEE (reference sequence). This CDR3 is 14 amino acids long. The chain's CDR3 is CASSTPTGYNVLTF. The CDR3 DNA sequence: TGTGCCAGCAGCACCCCGACAGGATACAACGTCCTGACTTTC.

The rearrangement joins TRBV29-1 to TRBJ1-2; 10 bases fit TRBD1. Germline V CDR1 and CDR2: SQVTM, ANQGSEA. V dropped 2 bases and J dropped 5; count of bases not matched to a gene: 2. CDR3 length: 13 amino acids. The CDR3 DNA follows: TGCAGCGTTGAAATGGGACAGGGGTATGGCTACACCTTC. It encodes CSVEMGQGYGYTF. Looking up the rest from reference TRBV29-1 and TRBJ1-2 gives the full variable domain: SAVISQKPSRDICQRGTSLTIQCQVDSQVTMMFWYRQQPGQSLTLIATANQGSEATYESGFVIDKFPISRPNLTFSTLTVSNMSPEDSSIYLCSVEMGQGYGYTFGSGTRLTVV.